This TCR beta chain was obtained from a study of blood T cell repertoires in COVID-19. Study-level background: Italy, Spain and the United States were the sources of the convalescent and acute COVID-19 samples. Sources were T cells, B-cell-depleted T cells, or PBMCs; the material itself was cDNA or gDNA.

CDR1 and CDR2 (germline): KGHSH, LQKENI. The CDR3 loop spans 13 amino acids. V was pared by 3 bases and J by 3 bases, with 8 bases between. The repertoire was sequenced with immunoSEQ multiplex PCR; TCRdb's copy has only in-frame clones and lacks some. Of about 50,000 clones detected, approximately 87% appear once; the ten largest clones hold 5.5% to 7%. The sample taken for sequencing was peripheral blood. The chain has TRBV18 and TRBJ1-2, with D possibly matching TRBD1 (6 bases). The source of this sequence is a woman between 55 and 75 years old with acute or convalescent COVID-19. CDR3 DNA: TGTGCCAGCTCACCGGGGGGGCACTATGGCTACACCTTC. This sequence encodes CASSPGGHYGYTF.